These 16 T cell receptor beta chains came from one sample sequenced in a study of OX40 agonist ivuxolimab in advanced cancers. Clones were read by immunoSEQ multiplex PCR, and TCRdb kept only the in-frame ones, dropping some. This table has 75,000 to 100,000 clones, roughly 93% appearing once. Sequenced material: CD4+ or CD8+ T cells sorted from blood, taken in a trial of the OX40 agonist ivuxolimab. Receptors were obtained from an adult with an advanced solid tumor such as melanoma, head and neck, liver or kidney cancer.

This sequence joins TRBV28 and TRBJ2-2; 7 nucleotides match TRBD1. CDR1 is MDHEN, CDR2 SYDVKM, per germline. V gave up 6 bases and J gave up 5 bases; unmatched junction bases: 9. The CDR3 is 15 residues long. The CDR3 region is CASSPPGRGTGELFF. In DNA, the CDR3 is TGTGCCAGCAGCCCCCCGGGCAGGGGGACCGGGGAGCTGTTTTTT. Supplemented by reference TRBV28 and TRBJ2-2, the full variable domain reads DVKVTQSSRYLVKRTGEKVFLECVQDMDHENMFWYRQDPGLGLRLIYFSYDVKMKEKGDIPEGYSVSREKKERFSLILESASTNQTSMYLCASSPPGRGTGELFFGEGSRLTVL.

The chain joins TRBV4-2 to TRBJ1-1, with 8 bases matching TRBD1. Germline V gene lookup returns CDR1 LGHNA and CDR2 YNFKEQ. CDR3 length: 14 amino acids. The V gene end was trimmed by 1 base and the J gene end by 6 bases; junction bases not matched to a gene: 4. The CDR3 nucleotides read TGTGCCAGCAGCCAAGCAGGGGGCGGGGCTGAAGCTTTCTTT. Its protein is CASSQAGGGAEAFF.

The chain uses TRBV4-3 and TRBJ2-2, with D unresolved. Trimming left V 0 bases short and J 5 bases short, with 7 bases between. Germline CDR1 reads LGHNA; CDR2 reads YSLEER. CDR3 length: 14 residues. CDR3 sequence reads: CASSQDVGTGELFF. CDR3 DNA sequence: TGCGCCAGCAGCCAAGATGTGGGTACCGGGGAGCTGTTTTTT.

The chain couples TRBV18 to TRBJ2-2, with 8 nucleotides matching TRBD1. The CDR3 contains 16 residues. V lost 3 bases to trimming and J lost 0 bases; unmatched junction nucleotides: 3. The germline CDR1 and CDR2 sequences are KGHSH and LQKENI. CDR3 sequence reads: CASSPRQGTNTGELFF. CDR3 bases: TGTGCCAGCTCACCGAGACAGGGGACGAACACCGGGGAGCTGTTTTTT.

J is TRBJ1-4 and V is TRBV5-6; D possibly corresponds to TRBD1 (6 bases). CDR1 is SGHDT, CDR2 YYEEEE, per germline. This CDR3 has 13 amino acids. V gave up 10 bases and J gave up 0 bases, with 10 bases separating them. CDR3 residues: CASTGPTNEKLFF. CDR3 in DNA: TGTGCCTCTACAGGGCCAACTAATGAAAAACTGTTTTTT. The full variable domain, its missing parts supplied by reference TRBV5-6 and TRBJ1-4, is DAGVTQSPTHLIKTRGQQVTLRCSPKSGHDTVSWYQQALGQGPQFIFQYYEEEERQRGNFPDRFSGHQFPNYSSELNVNALLLGDSALYLCASTGPTNEKLFFGSGTQLSVL.

The gene calls are TRBV5-1 and TRBJ2-7, with TRBD2 matching over 11 bases. CDR3 length equals 15 residues. The germline V gene has CDR1 SGHRS and CDR2 YFSETQ. Trimming cost V 2 bases and J 2 bases; bases outside gene matches: 3. This CDR3 is CASSFGLAGAYEQYF. In nucleotides, the CDR3 is TGCGCCAGCAGCTTTGGACTAGCGGGCGCCTACGAGCAGTACTTC.

This rearrangement joins TRBV19 to TRBJ1-3; D might be TRBD1 (5 bases). Germline lookup yields CDR1 LNHDA and CDR2 SQIVND (reference sequence). The CDR3 has 16 amino acids. The V end lost 7 bases, the J end lost 4 bases, and 20 bases lay between the germline ends. CDR3 residues: CASTPPGQRSGNTIYF. CDR3 nucleotides: TGTGCCAGTACCCCCCCAGGGCAAAGATCCGGAAACACCATATATTTT.

This clone was observed a few times. The junction departs from the called germline gene at one end, perhaps through a read error. The genes are TRBV4-2 and TRBJ2-7, with a weak D call TRBD2 (6 bases). This CDR3 comprises 13 residues. Germline CDR1 LGHNA, CDR2 YNFKEQ. The CDR3 loop is CASSQDLAGTEHF. CDR3 bases: TGTGCCAGCAGCCAAGATTTGGCGGGGACGGAGCACTTC.

The CDR3 coding sequence is TGTGCCAGCACCAGCGAACATGAGCAGTTCTTC. This translates into CASTSEHEQFF. The V gene is TRBV2, the J gene TRBJ2-1; D not resolved. Trimming left V 7 bases short and J 8 bases short, with 9 bases between. The CDR3 has 11 amino acids. Germline values: CDR1 SNHLY, CDR2 FYNNEI.

V is TRBV15 and J is TRBJ1-5, with D possibly matching TRBD1 (5 bases). CDR3 length: 17 residues. In germline, CDR1 is LNHNV, CDR2 YYDKDF (reference sequence). The V and J ends lost 4 bases and 1 base respectively, with 17 bases between them. For the CDR3, the DNA is TGTGCCACCAGCAAAACACGGGGCGGGGGAAGCAATCAGCCCCAGCATTTT. Its translation is CATSKTRGGGSNQPQHF.

The chain uses TRBV29-1 and TRBJ2-3, with a weak D call TRBD2 (6 bases). V was shortened by 7 bases and J by 0 bases, with 17 bases between the two germline ends. The CDR3 extends over 15 amino acids. Germline CDR1 reads SQVTM; CDR2 reads ANQGSEA. The CDR3 protein is CSARAGTSSTDTQYF. CDR3 nucleotide sequence: TGCAGCGCCCGCGCCGGGACTTCTAGCACAGATACGCAGTATTTT.

CDR3 DNA sequence: TGTGCCAGCAGTTACTCGGGGCGGGGGGACACAGATACGCAGTATTTT. Translating gives CASSYSGRGDTDTQYF. The genes are TRBV6-5 and TRBJ2-3; 8 nucleotides align to TRBD2. From germline, CDR1 is MNHEY and CDR2 SVGAGI. V lost 0 bases to trimming and J lost 2 bases; unmatched junction nucleotides: 4. There are 16 residues in the CDR3.

This sequence joins TRBV19 and TRBJ2-3; D unresolved. Per the germline V gene, CDR1 is LNHDA and CDR2 is SQIVND (reference sequence). The CDR3 is made up of 15 amino acids. With 5 bases removed from V and 0 bases from J, the gap between germline ends came to 12 bases. Here the CDR3 DNA reads TGTGCCAGTAGTTTATACGCCGCTAGCACAGATACGCAGTATTTT. Translating gives CASSLYAASTDTQYF.

This rearrangement joins TRBV7-9 to TRBJ1-2; 7 bases fit TRBD1. The J segment lost 5 bases and the V segment lost 3 bases, leaving 12 bases of the junction unmatched. The CDR3 consists of 16 residues. In germline, CDR1 is SEHNR, CDR2 FQNEAQ (reference sequence). In DNA form, the CDR3 reads TGTGCCAGCAGCTTTCCTAGGCAGGGGGGACTATATGGCTACACCTTC. Protein: CASSFPRQGGLYGYTF.

V usage is TRBV18 and J usage is TRBJ2-7; tentatively, D is TRBD1 or TRBD2 (6 bases each). This CDR3 comprises 15 residues. The ends were cut back, 6 bases at V and 1 base at J, with 16 bases in the middle. Germline CDR1 reads KGHSH; CDR2 reads LQKENI. CDR3: CASSPSRDTSYEQYF. The CDR3 DNA reads as TGTGCCAGCTCCCCTTCGCGGGACACTTCCTACGAGCAGTACTTC. The full variable domain, completed using reference TRBV18 and TRBJ2-7, is NAGVMQNPRHLVRRRGQEARLRCSPMKGHSHVYWYRQLPEEGLKFMVYLQKENIIDESGMPKERFSAEFPKEGPSILRIQQVVRGDSAAYFCASSPSRDTSYEQYFGPGTRLTVT.

The V call is TRBV6-4, the J call TRBJ2-1; 12 bases map to TRBD2. Trimming took 0 bases from V and 8 from J; bases not matched to a gene: 5. This CDR3 is 16 amino acids long. Looked up from germline, CDR1 is MRHNA and CDR2 is SNTAGT. The chain's CDR3 is CASSDSSSGRAYEQFF. In nucleotides, the CDR3 is TGTGCCAGCAGTGACTCGTCTAGCGGGAGGGCCTATGAGCAGTTCTTC.